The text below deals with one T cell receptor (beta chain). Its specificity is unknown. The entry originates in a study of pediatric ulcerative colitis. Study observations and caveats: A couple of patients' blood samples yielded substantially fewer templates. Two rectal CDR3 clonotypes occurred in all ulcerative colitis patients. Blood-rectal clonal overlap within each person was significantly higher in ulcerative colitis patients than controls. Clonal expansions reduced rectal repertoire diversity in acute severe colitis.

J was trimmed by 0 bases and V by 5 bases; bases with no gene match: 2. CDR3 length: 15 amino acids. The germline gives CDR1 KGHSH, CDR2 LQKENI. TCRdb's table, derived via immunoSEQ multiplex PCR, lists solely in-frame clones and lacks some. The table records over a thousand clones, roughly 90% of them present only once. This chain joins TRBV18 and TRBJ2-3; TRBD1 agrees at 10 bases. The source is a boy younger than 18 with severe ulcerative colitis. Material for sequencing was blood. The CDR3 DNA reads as TGTGCCAGCTCAACGACAGGGGGCAGCACAGATACGCAGTATTTT. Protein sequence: CASSTTGGSTDTQYF.